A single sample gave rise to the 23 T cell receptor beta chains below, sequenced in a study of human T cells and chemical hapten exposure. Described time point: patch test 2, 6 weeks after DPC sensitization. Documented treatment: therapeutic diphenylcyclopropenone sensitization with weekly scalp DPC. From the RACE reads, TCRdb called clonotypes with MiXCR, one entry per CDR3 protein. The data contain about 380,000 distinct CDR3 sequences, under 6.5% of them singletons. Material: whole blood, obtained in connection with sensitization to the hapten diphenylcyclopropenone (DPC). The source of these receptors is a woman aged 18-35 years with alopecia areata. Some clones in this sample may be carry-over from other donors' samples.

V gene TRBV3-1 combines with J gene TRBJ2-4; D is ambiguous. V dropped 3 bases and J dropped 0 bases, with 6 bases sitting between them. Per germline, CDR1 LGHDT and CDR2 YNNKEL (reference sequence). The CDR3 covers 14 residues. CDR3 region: CASSHQLAKNIQYF. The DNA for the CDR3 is TGTGCCAGCAGCCACCAGCTAGCCAAAAACATTCAGTACTTC.

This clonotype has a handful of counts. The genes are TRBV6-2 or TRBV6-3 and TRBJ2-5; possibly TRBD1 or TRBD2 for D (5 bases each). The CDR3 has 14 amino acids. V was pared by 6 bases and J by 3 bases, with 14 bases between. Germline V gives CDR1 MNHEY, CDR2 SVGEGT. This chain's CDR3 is CASSFRRGEETQYF. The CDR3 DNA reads TGTGCCAGCAGCTTCAGGAGAGGGGAAGAGACCCAGTACTTC.

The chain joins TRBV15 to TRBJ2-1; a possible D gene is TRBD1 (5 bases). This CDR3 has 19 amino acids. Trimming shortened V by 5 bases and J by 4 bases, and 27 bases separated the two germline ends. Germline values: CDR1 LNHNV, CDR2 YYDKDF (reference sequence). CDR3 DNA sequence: TGTGCCACCAGCGCAACCAGGACCGATCAGGGTCTTAGATACAATGAGCAGTTCTTC. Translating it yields CATSATRTDQGLRYNEQFF.

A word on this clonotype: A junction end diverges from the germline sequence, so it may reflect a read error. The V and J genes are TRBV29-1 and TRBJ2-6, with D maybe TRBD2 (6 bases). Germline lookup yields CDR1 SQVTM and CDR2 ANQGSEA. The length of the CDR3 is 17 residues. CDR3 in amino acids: CSVISARGPSGAKVLTF. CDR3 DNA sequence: TGCAGCGTTATCTCGGCGCGGGGCCCCTCTGGGGCCAAAGTCCTGACTTTC.

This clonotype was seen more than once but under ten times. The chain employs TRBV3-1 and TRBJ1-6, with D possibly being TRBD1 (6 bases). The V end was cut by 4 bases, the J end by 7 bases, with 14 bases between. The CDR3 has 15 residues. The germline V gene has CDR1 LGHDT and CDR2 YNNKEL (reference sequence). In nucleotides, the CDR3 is TGTGCCAGCAGCCGGGAAGGGGGAGTGAATTCACCCCTCCACTTT. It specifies CASSREGGVNSPLHF.

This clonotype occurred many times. In nucleotides, the CDR3 is TGTGCCAGCAGCCCCCCGATAGCGGGCACAGATACGCAGTATTTT. This codes for CASSPPIAGTDTQYF. The chain combines TRBV28 with TRBJ2-3; TRBD2 might be the D (6 bases). Between the trimmed V and J ends, which lost 6 bases and 1 base, there was a span of 14 bases. CDR1 and CDR2 from the germline V gene are MDHEN and SYDVKM. The CDR3 runs to 15 residues.

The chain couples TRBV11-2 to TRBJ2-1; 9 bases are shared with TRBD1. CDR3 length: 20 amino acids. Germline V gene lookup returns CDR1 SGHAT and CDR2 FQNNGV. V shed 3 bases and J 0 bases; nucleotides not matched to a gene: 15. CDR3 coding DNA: TGTGCCAGCAGCTTCATACAGGGGGCCATGGCAGTGACCTCCTACAATGAGCAGTTCTTC. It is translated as CASSFIQGAMAVTSYNEQFF. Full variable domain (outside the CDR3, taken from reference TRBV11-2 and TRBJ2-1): EAGVAQSPRYKIIEKRQSVAFWCNPISGHATLYWYQQILGQGPKLLIQFQNNGVVDDSQLPKDRFSAERLKGVDSTLKIQPAKLEDSAVYLCASSFIQGAMAVTSYNEQFFGPGTRLTVL.

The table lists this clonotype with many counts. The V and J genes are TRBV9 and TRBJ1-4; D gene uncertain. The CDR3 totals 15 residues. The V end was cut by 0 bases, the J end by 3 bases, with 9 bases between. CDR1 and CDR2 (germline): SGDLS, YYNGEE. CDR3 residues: CASSVDQGPNEKLFF. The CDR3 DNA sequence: TGTGCCAGCAGCGTAGATCAAGGACCTAATGAAAAACTGTTTTTT. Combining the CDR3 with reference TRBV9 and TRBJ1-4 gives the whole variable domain DSGVTQTPKHLITATGQRVTLRCSPRSGDLSVYWYQQSLDQGLQFLIQYYNGEERAKGNILERFSAQQFPDLHSELNLSSLELGDSALYFCASSVDQGPNEKLFFGSGTQLSVL.

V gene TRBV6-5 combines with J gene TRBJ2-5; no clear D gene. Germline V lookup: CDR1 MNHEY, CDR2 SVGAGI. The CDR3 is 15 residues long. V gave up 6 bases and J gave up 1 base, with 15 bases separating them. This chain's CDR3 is CASSSLVSLQETQYF. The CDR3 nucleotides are TGTGCCAGCAGCTCCCTCGTAAGCCTCCAAGAGACCCAGTACTTC.

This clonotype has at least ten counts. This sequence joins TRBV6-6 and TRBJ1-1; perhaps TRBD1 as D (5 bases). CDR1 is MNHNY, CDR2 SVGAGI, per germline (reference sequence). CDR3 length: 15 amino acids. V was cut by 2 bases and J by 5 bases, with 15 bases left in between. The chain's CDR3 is CASSYIVRGGTEAFF. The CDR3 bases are TGTGCCAGCAGTTACATAGTACGGGGCGGAACTGAAGCTTTCTTT.

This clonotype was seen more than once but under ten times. CDR3 region: CSAVGQVSTEAFF. The CDR3 nucleotides are TGCAGTGCCGTAGGACAGGTTTCCACTGAAGCTTTCTTT. This chain links TRBV20-1 with TRBJ1-1, with 7 bases matching TRBD1. CDR1 and CDR2 (germline): DFQATT, SNEGSKA (reference sequence). The CDR3 runs 13 residues. The V segment lost 6 bases and the J segment 4 bases; nucleotides outside the gene matches: 8.

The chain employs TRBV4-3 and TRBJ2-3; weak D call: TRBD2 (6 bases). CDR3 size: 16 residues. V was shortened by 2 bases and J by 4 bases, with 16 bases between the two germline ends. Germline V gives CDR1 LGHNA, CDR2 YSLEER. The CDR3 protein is CASSQNSGGVADTQYF. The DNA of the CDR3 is TGCGCCAGCAGCCAAAATAGCGGCGGAGTAGCAGATACGCAGTATTTT.

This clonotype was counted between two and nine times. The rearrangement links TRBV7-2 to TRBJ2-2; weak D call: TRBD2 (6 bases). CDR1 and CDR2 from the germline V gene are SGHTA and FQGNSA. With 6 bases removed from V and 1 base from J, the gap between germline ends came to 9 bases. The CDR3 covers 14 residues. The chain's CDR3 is CASRTGVNTGELFF. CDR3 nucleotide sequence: TGTGCCAGCAGAACGGGGGTGAACACCGGGGAGCTGTTTTTT. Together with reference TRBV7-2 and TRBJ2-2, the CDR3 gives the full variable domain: GAGVSQSPSNKVTEKGKDVELRCDPISGHTALYWYRQSLGQGLEFLIYFQGNSAPDKSGLPSDRFSAERTGGSVSTLTIQRTQQEDSAVYLCASRTGVNTGELFFGEGSRLTVL.

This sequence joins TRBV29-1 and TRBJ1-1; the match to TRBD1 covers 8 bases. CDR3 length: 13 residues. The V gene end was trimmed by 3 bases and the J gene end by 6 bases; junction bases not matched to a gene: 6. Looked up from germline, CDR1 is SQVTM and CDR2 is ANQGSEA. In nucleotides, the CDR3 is TGCAGCGTTGACCGACAGGGGTTCCCTGAAGCTTTCTTT. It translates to CSVDRQGFPEAFF.

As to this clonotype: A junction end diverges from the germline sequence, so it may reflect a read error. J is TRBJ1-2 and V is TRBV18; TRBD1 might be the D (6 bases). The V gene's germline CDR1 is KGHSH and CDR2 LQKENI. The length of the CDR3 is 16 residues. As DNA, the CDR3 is TGTGCCAGCTCCCCACTGGCTCAGGGGTCTGAGAATGGCTACACCTTC. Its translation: CASSPLAQGSENGYTF.

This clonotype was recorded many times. CDR3 DNA: TGCGCCAGTCAGCCTAGCGGGGGAGGGTACGAGCAGTACTTC. This translates into CASQPSGGGYEQYF. The rearrangement uses TRBV5-1 and TRBJ2-7, with TRBD2 matching over 10 bases. The CDR3 totals 14 residues. The junction had 9 bases not matched to a gene; V was cut back by 8 bases and J by 4 bases. Germline loops: CDR1 SGHRS, CDR2 YFSETQ.

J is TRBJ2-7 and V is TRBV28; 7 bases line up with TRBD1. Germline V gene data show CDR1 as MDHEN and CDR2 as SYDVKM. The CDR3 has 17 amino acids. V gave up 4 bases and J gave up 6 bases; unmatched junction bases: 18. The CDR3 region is CASSSEKQGPRWGEQYF. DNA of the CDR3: TGTGCCAGCAGTTCCGAGAAACAGGGGCCCCGGTGGGGCGAGCAGTACTTC.

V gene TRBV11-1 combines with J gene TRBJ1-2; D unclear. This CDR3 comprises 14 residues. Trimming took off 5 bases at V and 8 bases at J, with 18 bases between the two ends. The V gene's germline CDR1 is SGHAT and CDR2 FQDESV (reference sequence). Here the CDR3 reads CASSPNLAARGYTF. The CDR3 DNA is TGTGCCAGCAGCCCCAATCTGGCGGCTCGCGGCTACACCTTC.

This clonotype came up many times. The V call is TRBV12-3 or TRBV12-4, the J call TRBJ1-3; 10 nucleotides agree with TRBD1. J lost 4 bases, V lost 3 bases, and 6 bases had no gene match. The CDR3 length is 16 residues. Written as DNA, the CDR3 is TGTGCCAGCAGTTTCGGGACAGGGGCTCGAGGAAACACCATATATTTT. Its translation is CASSFGTGARGNTIYF.

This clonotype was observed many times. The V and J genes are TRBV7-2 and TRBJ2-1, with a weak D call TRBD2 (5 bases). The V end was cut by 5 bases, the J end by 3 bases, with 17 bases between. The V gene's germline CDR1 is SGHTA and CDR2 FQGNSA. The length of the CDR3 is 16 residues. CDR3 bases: TGTGCCAGCAGCCCGTGGACTGGGCGAGACTACAATGAGCAGTTCTTC. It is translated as CASSPWTGRDYNEQFF.

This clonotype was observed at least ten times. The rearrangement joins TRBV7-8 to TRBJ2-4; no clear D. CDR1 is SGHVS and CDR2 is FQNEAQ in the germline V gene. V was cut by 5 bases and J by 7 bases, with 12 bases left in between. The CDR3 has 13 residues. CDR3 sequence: CASSEITMNIQYF. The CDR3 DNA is TGTGCCAGCAGCGAAATCACCATGAACATTCAGTACTTC.

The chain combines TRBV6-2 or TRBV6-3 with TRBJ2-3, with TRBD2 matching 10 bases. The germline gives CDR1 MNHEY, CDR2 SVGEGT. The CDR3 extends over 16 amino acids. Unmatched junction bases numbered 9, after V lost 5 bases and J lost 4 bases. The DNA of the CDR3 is TGTGCCAGCAGTCCCTCACTAGCGGGGATTTCAGATACGCAGTATTTT. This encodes CASSPSLAGISDTQYF.

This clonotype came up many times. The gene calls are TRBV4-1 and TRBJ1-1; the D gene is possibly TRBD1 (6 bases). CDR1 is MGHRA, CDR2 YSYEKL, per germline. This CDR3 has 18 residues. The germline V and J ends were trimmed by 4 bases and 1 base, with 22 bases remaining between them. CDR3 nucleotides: TGCGCCAGCAGCCGTCTTAACGTACAGGGAAGGAGGAACACTGAAGCTTTCTTT. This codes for CASSRLNVQGRRNTEAFF.